The 15 T cell receptor beta chains listed next were all sequenced from one sample in a study of CXCR3-negative and CXCR3-positive naive CD8 T cells. Each TRB cDNA library was prepared by 5' RACE (with UMI labels). For each CDR3 protein, TCRdb gives one entry from its re-call of the 5' RACE reads, without DNA. The sample table sets out some 130,000 distinct CDR3 sequences. Sequencing was carried out using naive CXCR3- CD8+ T cells from blood. Subset defined: CD45RO-CCR7+CD27+CD95- naive CD8+ T cells lacking CXCR3 (TNR3-). The receptors were sampled from a human donor in good health. Some clones in this sample may be carry-over from other donors' samples.

The chain couples TRBV27 to TRBJ2-1; TCRdb names TRBD1, which stays unverified in the absence of DNA. The CDR3 spans 14 residues. The germline V gene has CDR1 MNHEY and CDR2 SMNVEV (reference sequence). This CDR3 reads CASSLSIGGNEQFF.

The chain employs TRBV29-1 and TRBJ2-7; TCRdb indicates TRBD1, and absent DNA this call remains unverified. The CDR3 is 14 amino acids. Germline CDR1 SQVTM, CDR2 ANQGSEA. This chain's CDR3 is CSVARDRGRLEQYF.

This chain links TRBV27 with TRBJ2-1; TCRdb outputs TRBD1, but without DNA this stays unchecked. CDR3 length: 15 residues. Germline CDR1 MNHEY, CDR2 SMNVEV (reference sequence). CDR3 protein: CASSLRGDAYNEQFF.

The gene calls are TRBV7-9 and TRBJ2-7; TCRdb selects TRBD2, and the lack of DNA leaves this call unchecked. The CDR3 has 17 residues. Per germline, CDR1 SEHNR and CDR2 FQNEAQ (reference sequence). Here the CDR3 reads CASSLRSGAQVNYEQYF.

This chain joins TRBV12-3 or TRBV12-4 and TRBJ2-7; the D call of TRBD1 rests on TCRdb alone, since no DNA is present to check it. CDR3 size: 15 residues. CDR3 amino acids: CASRYSGTETYEQYF.

The chain links TRBV11-2 to TRBJ2-1. The CDR3 is 15 amino acids. Germline CDR1 is SGHAT and CDR2 is FQNNGV. Here the CDR3 reads CASILSGSSYNEQFF.

This sequence joins TRBV6-4 and TRBJ2-4. Germline V gene lookup returns CDR1 MRHNA and CDR2 SNTAGT. The CDR3 spans 14 residues. The chain's CDR3 is CASSARAAKNIQYF.

The chain combines TRBV29-1 with TRBJ2-2. The germline V gene has CDR1 SQVTM and CDR2 ANQGSEA. CDR3 length: 13 residues. Here the CDR3 reads CSVESGFPGELFF.

This chain joins TRBV29-1 and TRBJ2-3; TCRdb proposes TRBD2, but this gene call is untestable without DNA. Germline loops: CDR1 SQVTM, CDR2 ANQGSEA. The CDR3 has 14 amino acids. The CDR3: CSVEFNGREDTQYF.

V and J are TRBV4-1 and TRBJ2-5; absent DNA, TCRdb's TRBD1 call cannot be checked. Germline V gene data show CDR1 as MGHRA and CDR2 as YSYEKL. CDR3 length: 15 residues. CDR3 sequence reads: CASSEFPGGRETQYF.

This rearrangement joins TRBV19 to TRBJ2-2; the D gene TCRdb calls, TRBD1, cannot be checked with no DNA. The V gene's germline CDR1 is LNHDA and CDR2 SQIVND (reference sequence). This CDR3 spans 15 amino acids. CDR3 sequence: CASSIGSRGTGELFF.

The rearrangement links TRBV28 to TRBJ1-3; TCRdb names TRBD1, which stays unverified in the absence of DNA. This CDR3 is 15 amino acids long. Germline V CDR1 and CDR2: MDHEN, SYDVKM. The CDR3 protein is CASRRGQGASNTIYF.

This chain uses TRBV20-1 with TRBJ2-7; with no DNA, the TCRdb D assignment of TRBD2 cannot be verified. The CDR3 consists of 15 residues. Germline CDR1 and CDR2: DFQATT and SNEGSKA (reference sequence). CDR3 region: CSANSGRAFVYEQYF.

The CDR3 loop reads CASSSSTIVAGELFF. The genes are TRBV5-1 and TRBJ2-2; without DNA, the TCRdb call of TRBD2 cannot be checked. This CDR3 region has 15 residues. CDR1 and CDR2 (germline): SGHRS, YFSETQ.

The rearrangement joins TRBV7-9 to TRBJ2-7; there is no DNA to check the TCRdb D call of TRBD2. In germline, CDR1 is SEHNR, CDR2 FQNEAQ (reference sequence). The CDR3 loop spans 15 amino acids. CDR3 loop: CASSPTSGVPYEQYF.